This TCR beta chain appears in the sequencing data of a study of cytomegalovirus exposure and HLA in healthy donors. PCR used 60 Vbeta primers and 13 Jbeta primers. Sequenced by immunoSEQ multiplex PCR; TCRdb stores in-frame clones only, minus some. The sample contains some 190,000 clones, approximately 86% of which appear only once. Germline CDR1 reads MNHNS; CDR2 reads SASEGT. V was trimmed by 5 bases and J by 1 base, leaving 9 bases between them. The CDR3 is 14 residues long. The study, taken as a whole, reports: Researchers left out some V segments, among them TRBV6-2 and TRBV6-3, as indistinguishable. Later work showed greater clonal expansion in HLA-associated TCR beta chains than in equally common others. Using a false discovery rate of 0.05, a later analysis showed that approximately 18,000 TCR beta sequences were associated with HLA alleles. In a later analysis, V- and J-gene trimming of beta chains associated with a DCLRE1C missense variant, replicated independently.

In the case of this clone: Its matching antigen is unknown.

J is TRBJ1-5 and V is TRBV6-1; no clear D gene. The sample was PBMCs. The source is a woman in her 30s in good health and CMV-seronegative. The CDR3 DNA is TGTGCCAGCAGTACTATTGGGAGCAATCAGCCCCAGCATTTT. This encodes CASSTIGSNQPQHF.